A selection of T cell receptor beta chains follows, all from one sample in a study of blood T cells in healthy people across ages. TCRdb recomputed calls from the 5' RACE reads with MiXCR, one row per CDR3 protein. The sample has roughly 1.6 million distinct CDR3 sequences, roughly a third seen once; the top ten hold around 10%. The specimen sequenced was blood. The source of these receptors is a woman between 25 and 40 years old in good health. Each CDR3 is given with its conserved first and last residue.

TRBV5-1 CASSLDGGRLYGYTF
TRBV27 CASRPGQEMIYEQYF
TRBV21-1 CASSPPPGGPGYEQYF
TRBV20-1 CSAPERGGNEQFF
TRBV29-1 CSVEGGEPSYNEQVF
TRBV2 CASRSSGRPYEQYF
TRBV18 CASSPRDSDGYTF
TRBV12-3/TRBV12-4 CASSLEAGGPRETQYF
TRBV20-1 CSARDALGRGQRNYGYTF
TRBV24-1 CATSDPTLAAGTQYF
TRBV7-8 CASSSRGLAGTRETQYF
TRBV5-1 CASSLAGGRGGDGYTF
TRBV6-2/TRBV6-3 CASSYLGQKYYNEQFF
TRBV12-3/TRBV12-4 CASSTSGLAERNEQFF
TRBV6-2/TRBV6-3 CASSYSGSGSALSYNEQFF
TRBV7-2 CASSLEKRAFGRTDTQYF
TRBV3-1 CASSQDRGLAGPSADTQYF
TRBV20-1 CSARDPQAKGYTF
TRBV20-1 CSAPPPGGGQPQHF
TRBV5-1 CASSLAPLRGGSQPQHF
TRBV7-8 CASSLDHSGANVLTF
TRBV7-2 CASSLGGGTIYEQYF
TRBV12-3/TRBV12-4 CASLGSGQAANYGYTF
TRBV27 CTSSFRAKWDTQYF
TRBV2 CASTGRQTLNYGYTF
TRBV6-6 CASGQSTDTQYF
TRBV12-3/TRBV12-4 CASSQHPPRQGWGNEQFF
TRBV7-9 CASSPRHGEVGVDYGYTF
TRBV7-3 CASSKTGEMTDTQYF
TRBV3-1 CASSQGRPGNIQYF
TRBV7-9 CASSSRDSAYNEQFF
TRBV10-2 CASSEPMGETQYF
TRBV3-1 CASSRSEGTRPYNEQFF
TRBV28 CASSLMRVNEKLFF
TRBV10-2 CASSLQGRGYGYTF
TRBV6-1 CASRRQGTPEAFF
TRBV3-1 CASSQDDTAGVLYDEQFF
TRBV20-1 CSAGTGLLAGGPYEQYF
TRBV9 CASSPFPGQPPSEQYF
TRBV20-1 CSARDALTSDTEAFF
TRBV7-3 CASRPPAGDEAFF
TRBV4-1 CASSQDQGNGNQPQHF